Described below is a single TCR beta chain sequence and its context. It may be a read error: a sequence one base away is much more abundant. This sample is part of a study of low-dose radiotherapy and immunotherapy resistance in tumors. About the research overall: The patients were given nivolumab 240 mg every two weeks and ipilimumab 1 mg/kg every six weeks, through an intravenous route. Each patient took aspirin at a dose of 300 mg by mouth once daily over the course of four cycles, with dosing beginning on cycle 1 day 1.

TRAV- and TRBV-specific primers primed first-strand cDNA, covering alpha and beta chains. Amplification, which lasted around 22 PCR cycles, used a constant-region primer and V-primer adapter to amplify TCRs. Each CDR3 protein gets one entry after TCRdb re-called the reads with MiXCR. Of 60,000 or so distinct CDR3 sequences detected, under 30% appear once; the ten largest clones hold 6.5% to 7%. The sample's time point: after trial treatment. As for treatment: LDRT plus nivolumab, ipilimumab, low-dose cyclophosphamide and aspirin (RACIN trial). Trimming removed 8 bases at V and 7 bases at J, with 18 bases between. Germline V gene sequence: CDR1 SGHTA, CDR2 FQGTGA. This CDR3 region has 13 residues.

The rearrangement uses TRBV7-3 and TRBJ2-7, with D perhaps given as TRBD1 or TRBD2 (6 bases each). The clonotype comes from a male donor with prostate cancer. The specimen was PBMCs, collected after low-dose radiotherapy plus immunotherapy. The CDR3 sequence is CASAMGGYNEQYF. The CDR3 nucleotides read TGTGCCAGCGCTATGGGGGGCTACAATGAGCAGTACTTC.